Listed below are T cell receptor beta chains from one sample, sequenced in a study of T cells in Graves' hyperthyroidism and ophthalmopathy. TCRdb reanalysed the multiplex PCR reads using MiXCR and keeps one entry per CDR3 protein. The sample records 350,000 to 400,000 distinct CDR3 sequences, 15% to 20% being singletons. The specimen sequenced was blood. These receptors originate from a woman aged 18-30 years with Graves' hyperthyroidism. Each CDR3 is given with its conserved first and last residue. D genes are given only for firm matches.

CDR3 protein	V gene	J gene	D gene
CASSLGTTRDTEAFF	TRBV3-1	TRBJ1-1	.
CSASDGRSNHEQYF	TRBV20-1	TRBJ2-7	.
CASSLVQGAKDTEAFF	TRBV5-1	TRBJ1-1	TRBD1
CSAPRQGARYGYTF	TRBV20-1	TRBJ1-2	TRBD1
CASSRTMEEKLFF	TRBV6-1	TRBJ1-4	.
CASSLLTAGDEQYF	TRBV7-8	TRBJ2-7	.
CASSPPFTRETQYF	TRBV12-3/TRBV12-4	TRBJ2-5	.
CASSPIRVRGTEAFF	TRBV18	TRBJ1-1	.
CASSYRQGGQPQHF	TRBV28	TRBJ1-5	TRBD1
CASSEQGLGGYTF	TRBV6-1	TRBJ1-2	.
CATRSGDSSYNSPLHF	TRBV6-1	TRBJ1-6	.
CASSHRTSGNYEQYF	TRBV7-2	TRBJ2-7	TRBD2
CATSSIRDRDRSGANVLTF	TRBV15	TRBJ2-6	TRBD1
CASSPRQGISNQPQHF	TRBV27	TRBJ1-5	TRBD1
CASSMGSTRLYSNQPQHF	TRBV19	TRBJ1-5	.
CASSYYGEVSRGELFF	TRBV6-5	TRBJ2-2	.
CASSYSRSGAQPQHF	TRBV6-5	TRBJ1-5	.
CASSEAGGAYEQYF	TRBV10-1	TRBJ2-7	.
CASTTDRGRYTGELFF	TRBV12-3/TRBV12-4	TRBJ2-2	.
CASSGVPGGSDQPQHF	TRBV28	TRBJ1-5	TRBD1
CASSLNVGGTPNSPLHF	TRBV5-1	TRBJ1-6	.
CASSQVYGELFF	TRBV4-1	TRBJ2-2	.
CASSYDRGGVRNTEAFF	TRBV6-2/TRBV6-3	TRBJ1-1	TRBD1
CASRPWTSGLQETQYF	TRBV6-1	TRBJ2-5	TRBD2
CASSQDWGRGTDTQYF	TRBV4-2	TRBJ2-3	.
CASSNSRDRGSGANVLTF	TRBV12-3/TRBV12-4	TRBJ2-6	TRBD1
CSARGVRGTGELFF	TRBV20-1	TRBJ2-2	.
CASEPGQGIGYTF	TRBV12-3/TRBV12-4	TRBJ1-2	TRBD1
CAISEGETQYF	TRBV10-3	TRBJ2-5	.
CSAIFRVLYGYTF	TRBV20-1	TRBJ1-2	.
CASSGPQGKPYEQYF	TRBV28	TRBJ2-7	.
CASSFVGPNTEAFF	TRBV28	TRBJ1-1	.
CASSLAVGGNYGYTF	TRBV7-2	TRBJ1-2	.
CATSDFARKNTGELFF	TRBV24-1	TRBJ2-2	.
CASRGQGENGYTF	TRBV27	TRBJ1-2	TRBD1
CASRPDRGMDYGYTF	TRBV6-1	TRBJ1-2	TRBD1
CASSSSLAAQETQYF	TRBV9	TRBJ2-5	TRBD2
CASTFRNTEAFF	TRBV5-5	TRBJ1-1	.
CSVQLGTIKLFF	TRBV29-1	TRBJ2-2	.
CASSQLPGQQNTEAFF	TRBV4-1	TRBJ1-1	TRBD1
CASSLARGSEQYF	TRBV7-2	TRBJ2-7	.
CASSLTGQGALGTQYF	TRBV5-6	TRBJ2-5	TRBD1
CATRGSGDETQYF	TRBV24-1	TRBJ2-5	.
CASRVNGYGYTF	TRBV5-1	TRBJ1-2	.
CASRDPRGHYGYTF	TRBV12-3/TRBV12-4	TRBJ1-2	.
CASSSQTDSYEQYF	TRBV28	TRBJ2-7	.
CASSFQWATEAFF	TRBV28	TRBJ1-1	.
CASSQGQGSSEAFF	TRBV4-1	TRBJ1-1	TRBD1
CASSLDSGGTGELFF	TRBV5-1	TRBJ2-2	TRBD2
CASLGVARQAAGYTF	TRBV6-1	TRBJ1-2	.